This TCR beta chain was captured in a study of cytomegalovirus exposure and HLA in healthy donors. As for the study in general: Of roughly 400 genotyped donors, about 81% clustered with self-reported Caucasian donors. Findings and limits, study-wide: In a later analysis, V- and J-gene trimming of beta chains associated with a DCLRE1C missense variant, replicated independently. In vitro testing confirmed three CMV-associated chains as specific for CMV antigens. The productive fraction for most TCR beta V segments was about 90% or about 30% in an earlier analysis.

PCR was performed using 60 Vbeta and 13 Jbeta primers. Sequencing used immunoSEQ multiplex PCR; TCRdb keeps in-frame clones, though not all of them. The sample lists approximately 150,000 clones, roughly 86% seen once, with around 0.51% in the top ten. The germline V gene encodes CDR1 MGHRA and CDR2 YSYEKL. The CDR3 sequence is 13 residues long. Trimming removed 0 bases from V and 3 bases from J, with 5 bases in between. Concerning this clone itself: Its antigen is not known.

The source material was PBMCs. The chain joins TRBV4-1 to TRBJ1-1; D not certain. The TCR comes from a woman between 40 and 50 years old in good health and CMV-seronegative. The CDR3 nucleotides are TGCGCCAGCAGCCAAGACCACTACACTGAAGCTTTCTTT. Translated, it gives CASSQDHYTEAFF.